The 9 T cell receptor beta chains presented below share a single source sample, sequenced in a study of blood T cell repertoires in COVID-19. Clones were read by immunoSEQ multiplex PCR, and TCRdb kept only the in-frame ones, dropping some. This table holds 200,000 to 250,000 clones, around 80% found once. The specimen sequenced was peripheral blood. Every receptor here comes from a woman aged 80 or over with COVID-19, enrolled during active disease.

This clone was seen once. The chain joins TRBV6-1 to TRBJ1-3; no clear D. Trimming took off 5 bases at V and 3 bases at J, with 11 bases between the two ends. CDR3 length: 14 residues. CDR1 is MNHNS, CDR2 SASEGT, per germline. In DNA, the CDR3 is TGTGCCAGCAGTTTAGTCGGAGGTGGAAACACCATATATTTT. Translating it yields CASSLVGGGNTIYF.

The rearrangement links TRBV25-1 to TRBJ2-7; 8 nucleotides match TRBD1. The length of the CDR3 is 14 residues. Germline-derived CDR1 and CDR2 are MGHDK and SYGVNS. With V trimmed by 5 bases and J by 5 bases, 8 bases remained unmatched. The CDR3 bases are TGTGCCAGCAGTAACACCGGACAGGGTGACGAGCAGTACTTC. Protein: CASSNTGQGDEQYF.

The chain couples TRBV5-1 to TRBJ2-5; the match to TRBD1 covers 9 bases. There are 13 residues in the CDR3. The junction had 5 bases not matched to a gene; V was cut back by 10 bases and J by 1 base. Germline V gene sequence: CDR1 SGHRS, CDR2 YFSETQ. This CDR3 reads CACGTGLQETQYF. The CDR3, as DNA: TGCGCCTGCGGGACAGGGCTCCAAGAGACCCAGTACTTC.

CDR3 protein: CASSLGGGRGEQYF. CDR3 DNA: TGCGCCAGCAGCTTGGGTGGGGGGAGAGGTGAGCAGTACTTC. This chain connects TRBV5-1 to TRBJ2-7, with D tentatively TRBD2 (6 bases). Germline values: CDR1 SGHRS, CDR2 YFSETQ. V lost 0 bases and J 7 bases, leaving 14 bases between the germline ends. The CDR3 loop spans 14 amino acids. The whole variable domain, filled in from reference TRBV5-1 and TRBJ2-7, reads KAGVTQTPRYLIKTRGQQVTLSCSPISGHRSVSWYQQTPGQGLQFLFEYFSETQRNKGNFPGRFSGRQFSNSRSEMNVSTLELGDSALYLCASSLGGGRGEQYFGPGTRLTVT.

The J gene is TRBJ1-1, the V gene TRBV27; 11 bases match TRBD1. Germline V lookup: CDR1 MNHEY, CDR2 SMNVEV (reference sequence). V lost 8 bases, J lost 1 base, and 6 bases stayed unmatched. This CDR3 is 15 amino acids long. Here the CDR3 DNA reads TGTGCCAGCGCACGGACAGGGGGCGCGAACACTGAAGCTTTCTTT. Amino acid sequence: CASARTGGANTEAFF.

This clone is labeled large. The genes are TRBV7-9 and TRBJ1-5; no firm D call. The V gene's germline CDR1 is SEHNR and CDR2 FQNEAQ (reference sequence). The CDR3 spans 14 residues. The V end was cut by 10 bases, the J end by 1 base, with 14 bases between. The CDR3 bases are TGTGCCACTTCAGACGGGTGGAGCAATCAGCCCCAGCATTTT. Its protein is CATSDGWSNQPQHF. The variable domain in full, completed from reference TRBV7-9 and TRBJ1-5, reads DTGVSQNPRHKITKRGQNVTFRCDPISEHNRLYWYRQTLGQGPEFLTYFQNEAQLEKSRLLSDRFSAERPKGSFSTLEIQRTEQGDSAMYLCATSDGWSNQPQHFGDGTRLSIL.

This clone came up a few times. The chain is built from TRBV6-2 or TRBV6-3 and TRBJ2-1; 9 nucleotides align to TRBD2. Germline CDR1 MNHEY, CDR2 SVGEGT. With V trimmed by 5 bases and J by 1 base, 9 bases remained unmatched. The length of the CDR3 is 17 residues. The DNA for the CDR3 is TGTGCCAGCAGTCCCAGAGCTAGCGGGGTTTCCTACAATGAGCAGTTCTTC. This encodes CASSPRASGVSYNEQFF.

In nucleotides, the CDR3 is TGTGCCAGCAGTTCCGGGACAGTCCCCCTCGAGCAGTACTTC. Amino acids: CASSSGTVPLEQYF. The chain links TRBV27 to TRBJ2-7, with 7 bases lining up with TRBD1. Germline assignment: CDR1 MNHEY and CDR2 SMNVEV (reference sequence). The CDR3 spans 14 residues. The V and J ends lost 4 bases and 6 bases, in that order; junction bases with no gene match: 9.

This clone was counted a few times. V is TRBV9 and J is TRBJ1-2; a weak D match, TRBD1 (5 bases). The V end lost 2 bases, the J end lost 8 bases, and 13 bases lay between the germline ends. The CDR3 extends over 13 amino acids. Germline assignment: CDR1 SGDLS and CDR2 YYNGEE. The chain's CDR3 is CASSVGPQQGYTF. In DNA form, the CDR3 reads TGTGCCAGCAGCGTGGGGCCTCAACAGGGCTACACCTTC.